This TCR beta chain derives from a study of shared clonotypes between healthy human individuals. Study-wide context: Every donor yielded three CD4 naive, three CD4 memory, two CD8 naive and one CD8 memory plate.

As regards this clone: Its antigen is as yet unknown.

In the naive CD8 group, cells lacked CD45RO and were positively selected for CCR7, so terminally differentiated effector memory CD45RA+ cells were left out. The CDR3 has 16 amino acids. With V trimmed by 5 bases and J by 6 bases, 11 bases remained unmatched. The germline gives CDR1 MNHEY, CDR2 SMNVEV (reference sequence). The study's findings and limits: Shared clonotypes: approximately 5% naive CD4, about 3.3% naive CD8, 2% to 2.5% memory CD4, roughly 0.4% memory CD8.

An assay was performed, and its level was deep. Libraries were prepared by immunoSEQ multiplex PCR; TCRdb keeps only in-frame clonotypes and omits some of them. This table has some 800,000 clones, 80% to 95% appearing once. The clonotype comes from a man aged 25-45 years in good health. Sequenced sample: naive CD8+ T cells sorted from blood. The genes are TRBV27 and TRBJ2-1; TRBD1 matches at 9 bases. CDR3 sequence (DNA): TGTGCCAGCAGTCCGACCGGGACAGGGATTGTCAATGAGCAGTTCTTC. Translation gives CASSPTGTGIVNEQFF.